This entry features one T cell receptor beta chain sequence. The antigen remains unidentified. This specimen belongs to a study of vaccination and CD4 T cells after COVID-19. Study summary: A CEFX pool, an HIV-1 Nef pool, or no peptide went to control cultures.

Once obtained from cultured CD4+ T cells, the DNA was sequenced using the Oncomine TCR Beta short-read assay. TCRdb re-called the PCR reads through MiXCR, storing one row per CDR3 protein. The data hold some 15,000 distinct CDR3 sequences, with around 58% observed a single time. The sample's treatment: roughly ten-day PBMC culture with coronavirus spike peptide pools or control peptides (ViraFEST assay). This CDR3 has 15 amino acids. V gave up 5 bases and J gave up 8 bases; unmatched junction bases: 10. Germline lookup yields CDR1 SEHNR and CDR2 FQNEAQ (reference sequence). Sequencing was performed on CD4+ T cells from blood, cultured in vitro. This chain uses TRBV7-9 with TRBJ1-4; TRBD1 matches at 8 bases. The sequence derives from a human donor who had recovered from COVID-19. The CDR3 DNA follows: TGTGCCAGCAGCCCCAGACAGGGGTTCGAGGAAAAACTGTTTTTT. The encoded protein is CASSPRQGFEEKLFF.